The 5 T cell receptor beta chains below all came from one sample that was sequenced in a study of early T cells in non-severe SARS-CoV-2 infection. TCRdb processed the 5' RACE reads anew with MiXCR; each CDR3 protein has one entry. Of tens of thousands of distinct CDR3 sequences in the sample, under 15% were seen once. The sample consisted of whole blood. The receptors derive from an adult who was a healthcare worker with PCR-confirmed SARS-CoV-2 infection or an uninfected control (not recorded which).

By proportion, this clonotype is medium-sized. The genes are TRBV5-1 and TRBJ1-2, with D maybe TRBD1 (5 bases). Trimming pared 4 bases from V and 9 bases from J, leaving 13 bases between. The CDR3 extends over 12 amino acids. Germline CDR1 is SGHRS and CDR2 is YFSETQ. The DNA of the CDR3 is TGCGCCAGCAGCACTGGTGGGGACCGCTACACCTTC. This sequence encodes CASSTGGDRYTF. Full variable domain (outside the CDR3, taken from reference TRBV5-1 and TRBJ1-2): KAGVTQTPRYLIKTRGQQVTLSCSPISGHRSVSWYQQTPGQGLQFLFEYFSETQRNKGNFPGRFSGRQFSNSRSEMNVSTLELGDSALYLCASSTGGDRYTFGSGTRLTVV.

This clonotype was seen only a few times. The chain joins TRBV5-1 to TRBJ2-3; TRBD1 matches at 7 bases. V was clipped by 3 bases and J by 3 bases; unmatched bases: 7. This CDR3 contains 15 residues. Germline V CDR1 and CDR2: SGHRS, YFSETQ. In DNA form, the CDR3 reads TGCGCCAGCAGCTCCTTGACAGGGAATACAGATACGCAGTATTTT. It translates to CASSSLTGNTDTQYF.

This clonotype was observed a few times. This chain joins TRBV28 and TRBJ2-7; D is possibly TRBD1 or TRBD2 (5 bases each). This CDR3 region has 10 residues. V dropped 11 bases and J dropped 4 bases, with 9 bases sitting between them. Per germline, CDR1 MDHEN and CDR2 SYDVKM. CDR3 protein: CAARGYEQYF. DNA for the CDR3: TGTGCCGCGAGGGGTTACGAGCAGTACTTC.

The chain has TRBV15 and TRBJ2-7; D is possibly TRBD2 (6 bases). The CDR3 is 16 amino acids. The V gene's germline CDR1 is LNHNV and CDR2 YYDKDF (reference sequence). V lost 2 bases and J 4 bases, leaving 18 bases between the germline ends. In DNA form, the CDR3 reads TGTGCCACCAGCAGACGGCCGGGACTCCAAATTTACGAGCAGTACTTC. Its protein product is CATSRRPGLQIYEQYF.

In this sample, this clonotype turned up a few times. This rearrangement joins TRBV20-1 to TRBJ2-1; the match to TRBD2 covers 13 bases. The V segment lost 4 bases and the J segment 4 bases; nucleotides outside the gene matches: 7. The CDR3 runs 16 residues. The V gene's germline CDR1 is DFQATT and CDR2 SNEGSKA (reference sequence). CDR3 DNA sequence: TGCAGTGCTAAGTTAATGGGACTAGCGGGATACAATGAGCAGTTCTTC. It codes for CSAKLMGLAGYNEQFF.